These T cell receptor beta chains were read from a single sample in a study of shared clonotypes between healthy human individuals. Generated by immunoSEQ multiplex PCR, the TCRdb table keeps only in-frame clones and is missing some. The table records a few million clones, approximately 92% of them present only once. The sample consisted of naive CD4+ T cells sorted from blood. These receptors were taken from a man younger than 35 in good health. Each CDR3 is given with its conserved first and last residue. The D gene is left open where the match is weak. Clone sizes are given selectively: once, few, many, or a class where the clone is expanded.

cdr3_nt cdr3_aa d_call j_call clone_size v_call
TGTGCCAGCAGCCTAGTAACTAGTTTCAGCATTCAGTACTTC CASSLVTSFSIQYF NA TRBJ2-4 NA TRBV7-2
TGTGCCAGCAGTTTACCAGGGAACGCCGGGGAGCTGTTTTTT CASSLPGNAGELFF NA TRBJ2-2 NA TRBV28
TGTGCCAGTAGTCCCTGGGACAGGGGCCCGAGCTCTGGAAACACCATATATTTT CASSPWDRGPSSGNTIYF TRBD1 TRBJ1-3 NA TRBV19
TGTGCCAGCAGCCTCGGGACGGCGAACACTGAAGCTTTCTTT CASSLGTANTEAFF NA TRBJ1-1 NA TRBV7-2
TGTGCCAGCAGTTACTTCGACAGGGTCAATGAGCAGTTCTTC CASSYFDRVNEQFF TRBD1 TRBJ2-1 NA TRBV6-5
TGCGCCAGCAGCTTGATGGGACAGGGTTACGAGCAGTACTTC CASSLMGQGYEQYF TRBD1 TRBJ2-7 NA TRBV5-1
TGTGCCAGCAGCTTAGCGCCGGGTCTTAGCAATCAGCCCCAGCATTTT CASSLAPGLSNQPQHF NA TRBJ1-5 NA TRBV7-2
TGTGCCAGCAGCTTAGGGCAGGGCAAAAATCAGCCCCAGCATTTT CASSLGQGKNQPQHF NA TRBJ1-5 NA TRBV7-9
TGCGCCAGCAGCCCGAGCGGGGGAGGCACCATATATTTT CASSPSGGGTIYF NA TRBJ1-3 NA TRBV5-1
TGTGCCTGGAGTGTTAAACAGGGATTTAATGAAAAACTGTTTTTT CAWSVKQGFNEKLFF NA TRBJ1-4 once TRBV30
TGTGCCAGCAGTCTCAGTCAGGGGGAGCAGTACTTC CASSLSQGEQYF NA TRBJ2-7 NA TRBV28
TGTGCCTGGGACAGGGTCTCCGGGGGCTCTGGAAACACCATATATTTT CAWDRVSGGSGNTIYF TRBD1 TRBJ1-3 NA TRBV30
TGTGCCAGCAGCTTTCCCCAAGAGACCCAGTACTTC CASSFPQETQYF NA TRBJ2-5 once TRBV5-6
TGCGCCAGCAGCTTGTCGGGAGCCACCGGGGAGCTGTTTTTT CASSLSGATGELFF NA TRBJ2-2 NA TRBV5-1
TGCGCCAGCAGCTTAGGGCAGGCCTTACTTCTCTCTGGAAACACCATATATTTT CASSLGQALLLSGNTIYF NA TRBJ1-3 NA TRBV5-1
TGTGCCAGCAGCTTGGATGAGATGTACGAGCAGTACTTC CASSLDEMYEQYF NA TRBJ2-7 NA TRBV7-2
TGTGCCTGGAGCCGGACGGTGAACACTGAAGCTTTCTTT CAWSRTVNTEAFF NA TRBJ1-1 NA TRBV30
TGTGCCAGCAGCGCCCTGAGTGGGAAGCAGTACTTC CASSALSGKQYF NA TRBJ2-7 NA TRBV6-1
TGCAGTGCTAGAGATGGGAATGAGCAGTTCTTC CSARDGNEQFF NA TRBJ2-1 few TRBV20-1
TGTGCCAGCAGCGCCCTACAGGGTAGCTCCTACGAGCAGTACTTC CASSALQGSSYEQYF NA TRBJ2-7 NA TRBV5-5
TGTGCCAGCTTCCCACAGCGGGGGCGATCCGGGGAGCTGTTTTTT CASFPQRGRSGELFF TRBD2 TRBJ2-2 NA TRBV18
TGTGCCAGTGCGTTGCAGGATCTTAGCAATCAGCCCCAGCATTTT CASALQDLSNQPQHF NA TRBJ1-5 once TRBV19
TGTGCTAGTGGTTTGGTAAGTCCAGGCAATGAGCAGTTCTTC CASGLVSPGNEQFF NA TRBJ2-1 NA TRBV12-5
TGTGCCAGCAGCTCGGGACTAGCGGTCTACAATGAGCAGTTCTTC CASSSGLAVYNEQFF TRBD2 TRBJ2-1 NA TRBV7-6
TGCGCCAGCAGTGAGTTCTCGGGGGGCAATGAGCAGTTCTTC CASSEFSGGNEQFF TRBD2 TRBJ2-1 NA TRBV10-1
TGTGCCAGCAGAGGGAGTGCGCTATCCTACAATGAGCAGTTCTTC CASRGSALSYNEQFF NA TRBJ2-1 NA TRBV7-9
TGTGCCAGCAGTTTTGGACAGGAGACTGAAGCTTTCTTT CASSFGQETEAFF TRBD1 TRBJ1-1 NA TRBV7-3
TGTGCCAGCAGAAAAAGCCTCAATCAGCCCCAGCATTTT CASRKSLNQPQHF NA TRBJ1-5 NA TRBV6-5
TGTGCCAGCAGCGCCAGCTCCTACAATGAGCAGTTCTTC CASSASSYNEQFF NA TRBJ2-1 NA TRBV7-2
TGTGCCAGCAGTCTGGGACAGGGAGTAGCAGAGCAGTACTTC CASSLGQGVAEQYF TRBD1 TRBJ2-7 NA TRBV6-6
TGCAGCGTTGAAGGCACAGGGATCTCAGATACGCAGTATTTT CSVEGTGISDTQYF NA TRBJ2-3 NA TRBV29-1
TGTGCCAGCAGCGAACAAAGTGTGGCGAGAAACACCATATATTTT CASSEQSVARNTIYF NA TRBJ1-3 NA TRBV9
TGCGCCAGCAGCTTGGGACCCCAAAAGGGTTCACCCCTCCACTTT CASSLGPQKGSPLHF NA TRBJ1-6 NA TRBV5-1
TGCGCCAGCAGTGAGTCGGGGACCCAGTACTTC CASSESGTQYF NA TRBJ2-5 NA TRBV10-2
TGTGCCAGCAGTACGACAGGGGCCCCTTCTCTCTCCTACGAGCAGTACTTC CASSTTGAPSLSYEQYF TRBD1 TRBJ2-7 NA TRBV7-2
TGTGCCAGTCACAACCGACAGGGGGCGAACACCGGGGAGCTGTTTTTT CASHNRQGANTGELFF TRBD1 TRBJ2-2 NA TRBV19
TGTGCCAGCAGCCCACGAGTAGCCGCAGCCTACGAGCAGTACTTC CASSPRVAAAYEQYF NA TRBJ2-7 NA TRBV7-2
TGTGCCAGCAGTTGGGGACTAGCAAGGTACAATGAGCAGTTCTTC CASSWGLARYNEQFF TRBD2 TRBJ2-1 NA TRBV6-5
TGTGCCAGCAGCTTGTTAGGACAGGATGGCTACACCTTC CASSLLGQDGYTF TRBD1 TRBJ1-2 NA TRBV5-6
TGTGCCAGCAGTTACTCACTAACCTACGAGCAGTACTTC CASSYSLTYEQYF NA TRBJ2-7 NA TRBV6-6
TGTGCCAGTAGTGCAGGGGGAGGATACAATGAGCAGTTCTTC CASSAGGGYNEQFF NA TRBJ2-1 NA TRBV19
TGTGCCAGTAGTGGGGGCGGGGAGCTGTTTTTT CASSGGGELFF NA TRBJ2-2 NA TRBV19
TGTGCCACCAGCAGAGTTTATGGTTTAAGCTCTGGGGCCAACGTCCTGACTTTC CATSRVYGLSSGANVLTF NA TRBJ2-6 NA TRBV15
TGTGCCATCGACCCTAGCGGGGGGGCGGTAGATACGCAGTATTTT CAIDPSGGAVDTQYF TRBD2 TRBJ2-3 NA TRBV10-3
TGTGCCAGCAGCTCAAAGCGGGGTCCGATGGAGCAGTTCTTC CASSSKRGPMEQFF TRBD2 TRBJ2-1 NA TRBV7-2
TGCGCCAGCAGCCAAGATACGGGGGTAGGCAATGAGCAGTTCTTC CASSQDTGVGNEQFF NA TRBJ2-1 once TRBV4-3
TGTGCCAGTAGTCCCCCCTCAACATCGGGACATACGCAGTATTTT CASSPPSTSGHTQYF NA TRBJ2-3 NA TRBV19
TGTGCCAGCAGCAAAGGAAGCGGGGGCACCTACAATGAGCAGTTCTTC CASSKGSGGTYNEQFF NA TRBJ2-1 NA TRBV21-1
TGCGCCAGCAGTGACCGGAAGCCTGAAGCTTTCTTT CASSDRKPEAFF NA TRBJ1-1 NA TRBV10-1
TGTGCCAGCAGCTTACGGGACAGGGGGCATCAGCCCCAGCATTTT CASSLRDRGHQPQHF TRBD1 TRBJ1-5 NA TRBV7-2